The clone carrying this T cell receptor (beta chain) has a handful of counts. As yet, its antigen is unknown. The data originate from a study of T-cell memory formation after mild COVID-19. The V gene's germline CDR1 is SGHRS and CDR2 YFSETQ. V was cut by 3 bases and J by 1 base, with 9 bases left in between. The CDR3 covers 14 residues. Study-level points and caveats: Day 37-peaking second-wave clones had unconfirmed SARS-CoV-2 specificity. A balance of CD4 and CD8 characterized clones contracting day 15 to 85, whereas later expanders leaned CD4+.

TCRdb re-called the 5' RACE reads through MiXCR, storing one row per CDR3 protein. This repertoire shows 80,000 to 95,000 distinct CDR3 sequences, 25% found once; its top ten account for under 45%. The receptor's source is a man younger than 35 who had mild COVID-19 (a few samples of this study predate the infection). Cell type and time point are not known. The sequencing sample was made of PBMCs or a T cell subset sorted from them (not recorded which). The genes are TRBV5-1 and TRBJ2-3, with no clear D. The CDR3 nucleotides are TGCGCCAGCAGCTCGCTCGGAGGCACAGATACGCAGTATTTT. Its translation is CASSSLGGTDTQYF.